The present TCR beta chain was sequenced within a study of cytomegalovirus exposure and HLA in healthy donors. Study-wide findings and caveats: With later analysis, a missense DCLRE1C variant became linked to TCR beta V- and J-gene trimming. Later analysis identified several of the most significant clusters that appeared linked to common viral pathogens.

This CDR3 is built from 15 residues. V was pared by 9 bases and J by 6 bases, with 20 bases between. Looked up from germline, CDR1 is ENHRY and CDR2 is SYGVKD. 60 Vbeta and 13 Jbeta primers were used in PCR. Sequenced by immunoSEQ multiplex PCR; TCRdb stores in-frame clones only, minus some. The sample shows some 96,000 clones, 64% of them seen only once. This clone was found a few times. Its antigen is still unknown. The rearrangement joins TRBV10-3 to TRBJ1-4, with D unresolved. The receptor's source is a man in his sixties in good health and CMV-seronegative. The specimen was PBMCs. As DNA, the CDR3 is TGTGCCATAAAACCGGGCCCCGGGGTGGATGAAAAACTGTTTTTT. It encodes CAIKPGPGVDEKLFF.